This T cell receptor beta chain was found in a study of cytomegalovirus exposure and HLA in healthy donors. Overall study results and limits: Among immune exposure information, only CMV serostatus was available.

V lost 0 bases and J 7 bases, leaving 13 bases between the germline ends. The germline V gene has CDR1 SNHLY and CDR2 FYNNEI. The CDR3 runs 14 residues. It was with 60 Vbeta and 13 Jbeta primers that the PCR ran. Per the study methods: Unique TCR beta chains numbered roughly 84 million in a later analysis, with roughly 11 million shared. This table comes from immunoSEQ multiplex PCR, and its TCRdb copy is limited to in-frame clones, with some not included. V, J and clone size are those of that table, while D and trimming were read from the DNA. The sample holds 150,000 or so clones, more than 60% seen once. Points on this clone: Antigen: not known.

The J gene is TRBJ2-7, the V gene TRBV2, with a possible D match to TRBD1 (6 bases). This TCR came from a man younger than 40 in good health and CMV-seropositive. Sequencing used PBMCs. For the CDR3, the DNA is TGTGCCAGCAGTGAAGCCAGGGGCACTGTGGAGCAGTACTTC. Translated: CASSEARGTVEQYF.